The T cell receptor beta chain under discussion was sequenced for a study of blood T cell repertoires in COVID-19. Across the study: Both acute and convalescent COVID-19 samples were obtained from the United States, Italy and Spain. T cells, B-cell-depleted T cells, or PBMCs supplied cDNA or gDNA.

Germline-derived CDR1 and CDR2 are SGHNT and YENEEA. The CDR3 spans 13 residues. V gave up 4 bases and J gave up 7 bases, with 10 bases separating them. Per the original methods: Amplification with reference gene primers provided the estimates of nucleated cell counts. Produced via immunoSEQ multiplex PCR; TCRdb's table is partial and in-frame only. That table gives V, J and clone size, and the DNA gave D and trimming. The sample includes under 110,000 clones, around 87% of them seen just once. This receptor was identified in a woman aged 25 to 39 with acute or convalescent COVID-19. The material sequenced was peripheral blood. V usage is TRBV11-3 and J usage is TRBJ1-4; D is unclear. CDR3 nucleotide sequence: TGTGCCAGCAGCTCGGGGAGGAGTGAAAAACTGTTTTTT. Protein sequence: CASSSGRSEKLFF.